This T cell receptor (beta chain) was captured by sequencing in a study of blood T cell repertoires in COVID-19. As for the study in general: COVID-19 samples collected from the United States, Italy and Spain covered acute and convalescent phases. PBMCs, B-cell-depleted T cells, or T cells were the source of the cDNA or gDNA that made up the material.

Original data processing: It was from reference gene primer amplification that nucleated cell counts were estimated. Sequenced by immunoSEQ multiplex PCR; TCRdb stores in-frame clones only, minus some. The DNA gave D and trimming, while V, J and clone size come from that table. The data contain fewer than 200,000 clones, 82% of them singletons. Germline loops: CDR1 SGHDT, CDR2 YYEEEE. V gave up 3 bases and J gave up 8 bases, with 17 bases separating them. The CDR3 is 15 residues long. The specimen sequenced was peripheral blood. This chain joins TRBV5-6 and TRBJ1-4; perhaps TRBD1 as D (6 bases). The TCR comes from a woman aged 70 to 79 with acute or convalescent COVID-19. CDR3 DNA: TGTGCCAGCAGCTCCGATACAGGGTTGGGGGAAAAACTGTTTTTT. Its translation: CASSSDTGLGEKLFF.